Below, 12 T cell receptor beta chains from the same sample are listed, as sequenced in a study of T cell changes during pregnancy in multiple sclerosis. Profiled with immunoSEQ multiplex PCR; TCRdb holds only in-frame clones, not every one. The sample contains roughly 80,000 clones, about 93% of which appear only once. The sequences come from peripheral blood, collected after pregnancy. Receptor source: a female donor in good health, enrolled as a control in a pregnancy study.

The CDR3 DNA reads as TGTGCCAGCAGGGCCCCAGAGACCCAGTACTTC. Its protein is CASRAPETQYF. The V and J genes are TRBV27 and TRBJ2-5; no clear D. The CDR3 extends over 11 amino acids. From germline, CDR1 is MNHEY and CDR2 SMNVEV (reference sequence). The ends were cut back, 6 bases at V and 4 bases at J, with 6 bases in the middle.

The DNA of the CDR3 is TGTGCCAGCAGTTTGAACCGACAGGGGGCGCAGGGAGGCTACACCTTC. This sequence encodes CASSLNRQGAQGGYTF. The rearrangement uses TRBV2 and TRBJ1-2; TRBD1 aligns across 10 bases. Per the germline V gene, CDR1 is SNHLY and CDR2 is FYNNEI. CDR3 length: 16 residues. The V and J ends lost 5 bases and 8 bases, in that order; junction bases with no gene match: 14.

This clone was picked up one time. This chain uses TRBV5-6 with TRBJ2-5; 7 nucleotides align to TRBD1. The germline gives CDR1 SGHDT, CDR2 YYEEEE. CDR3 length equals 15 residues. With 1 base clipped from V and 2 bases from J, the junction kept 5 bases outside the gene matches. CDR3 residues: CASSLRGRLQETQYF. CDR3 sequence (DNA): TGTGCCAGCAGCTTGAGGGGGCGCTTGCAAGAGACCCAGTACTTC.

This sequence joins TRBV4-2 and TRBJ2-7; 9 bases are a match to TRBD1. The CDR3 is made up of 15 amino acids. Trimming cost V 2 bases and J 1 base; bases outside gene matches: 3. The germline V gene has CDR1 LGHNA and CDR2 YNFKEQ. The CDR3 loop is CASSQPGTGSYEQYF. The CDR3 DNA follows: TGTGCCAGCAGCCAACCCGGGACAGGGTCCTACGAGCAGTACTTC.

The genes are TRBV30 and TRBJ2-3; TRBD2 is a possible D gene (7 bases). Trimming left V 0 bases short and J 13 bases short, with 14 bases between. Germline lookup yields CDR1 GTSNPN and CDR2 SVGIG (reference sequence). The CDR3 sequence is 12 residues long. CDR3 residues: CAWSVLGGAEYF. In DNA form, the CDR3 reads TGTGCCTGGAGTGTACTTGGGGGGGCTGAGTATTTT.

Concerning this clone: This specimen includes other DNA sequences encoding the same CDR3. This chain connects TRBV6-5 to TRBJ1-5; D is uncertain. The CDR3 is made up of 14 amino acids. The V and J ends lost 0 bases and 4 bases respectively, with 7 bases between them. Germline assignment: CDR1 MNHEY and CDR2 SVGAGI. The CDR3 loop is CASSYSRGNQPQHF. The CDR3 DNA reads TGTGCCAGCAGTTACTCCCGGGGAAATCAGCCCCAGCATTTT.

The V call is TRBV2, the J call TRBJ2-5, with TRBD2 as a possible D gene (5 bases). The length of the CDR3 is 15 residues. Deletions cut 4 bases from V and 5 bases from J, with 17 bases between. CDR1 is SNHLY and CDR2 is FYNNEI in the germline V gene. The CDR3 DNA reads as TGTGCCAGCAGTGCTTCCAAAACCCGAGGGGAGACCCAGTACTTC. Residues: CASSASKTRGETQYF.

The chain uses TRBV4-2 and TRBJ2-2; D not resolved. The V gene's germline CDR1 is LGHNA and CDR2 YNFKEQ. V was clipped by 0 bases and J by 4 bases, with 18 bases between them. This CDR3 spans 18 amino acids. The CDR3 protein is CASSQDPLMGSITGELFF. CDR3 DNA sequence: TGTGCCAGCAGCCAAGACCCCCTGATGGGCTCGATCACCGGGGAGCTGTTTTTT.

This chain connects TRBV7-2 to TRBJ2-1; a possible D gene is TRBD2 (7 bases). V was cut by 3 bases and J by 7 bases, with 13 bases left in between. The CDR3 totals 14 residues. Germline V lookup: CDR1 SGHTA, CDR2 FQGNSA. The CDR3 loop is CASSLGGRVNEQFF. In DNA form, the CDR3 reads TGTGCCAGCAGCTTGGGGGGGCGAGTTAATGAGCAGTTCTTC.

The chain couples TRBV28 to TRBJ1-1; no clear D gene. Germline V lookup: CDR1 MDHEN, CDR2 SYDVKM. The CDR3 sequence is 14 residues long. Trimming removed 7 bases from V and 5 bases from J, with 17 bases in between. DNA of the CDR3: TGTGCCAGCACACCTCCCGGGTCCGGGACTGAAGCTTTCTTT. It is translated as CASTPPGSGTEAFF.

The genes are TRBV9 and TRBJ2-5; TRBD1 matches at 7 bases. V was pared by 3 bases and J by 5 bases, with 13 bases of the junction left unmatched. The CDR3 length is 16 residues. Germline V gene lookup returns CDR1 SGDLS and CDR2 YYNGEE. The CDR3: CASSAPGQSLGETQYF. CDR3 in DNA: TGTGCCAGCAGCGCACCGGGACAGAGCCTCGGGGAGACCCAGTACTTC.

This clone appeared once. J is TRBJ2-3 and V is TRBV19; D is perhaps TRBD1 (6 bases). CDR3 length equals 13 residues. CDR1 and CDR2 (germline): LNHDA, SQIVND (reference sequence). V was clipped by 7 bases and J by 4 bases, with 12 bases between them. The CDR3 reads CASNLGTSDTQYF. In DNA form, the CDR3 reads TGTGCCAGTAATCTCGGGACATCAGATACGCAGTATTTT.